Detailed here is one TCR beta chain. Its target is unknown. The assay used deep level. TCRdb's table, derived via immunoSEQ multiplex PCR, lists solely in-frame clones and lacks some. The table includes about 870,000 clones, around 92% detected once. These data are taken from a study of shared clonotypes between healthy human individuals. About the research overall: Each donor contributed plates that comprised three CD4 naive, three CD4 memory, two CD8 naive and one CD8 memory.

CDR1 and CDR2 from the germline V gene are SGHNT and YENEEA. V shed 1 base and J 6 bases; nucleotides not matched to a gene: 0. The CDR3 runs 14 residues. Naive CD8 cells lacked CD45RO and underwent positive selection for CCR7, leaving out terminally differentiated effector memory CD45RA+ cells. Broader study findings: Larger richness was generally estimated for naive than memory subsets. The sampled material consisted only of blood, and tissue repertoires are likely to differ.

The chain uses TRBV11-3 and TRBJ2-1, with 10 bases fitting TRBD1. The TCR comes from a man aged 25-40 years in good health. The sequencing input was naive CD8+ T cells sorted from blood. The CDR3 region is CASSLGTGGNEQFF. In DNA, the CDR3 is TGTGCCAGCAGCTTAGGGACAGGGGGCAATGAGCAGTTCTTC.